A selection of T cell receptor beta chains follows, all from one sample in a study of T cell repertoires in cytomegalovirus infection. The antigens these receptors bind are not known. TCRdb ran MiXCR on the reads and lists one entry per CDR3 protein. The sample lists roughly 920,000 distinct CDR3 sequences, roughly 31% occurring once. The input for sequencing was cultured CD8+ T cells from PBMCs, taken from culture after CMV antigen stimulation. These receptors were collected from a human donor in good health (CMV status not recorded). Some clones in this sample may be carry-over from other donors' samples. CDR3s include the opening cysteine and the closing phenylalanine or tryptophan. The D gene is left open where the match is weak. A row's size may be missing; if present it is once, few, many or a size class.

V	length	D	J	size	DNA	CDR3
TRBV6-5	12	NA	TRBJ2-5	few	TGTGCCAGTCAGACAGAGCAAGAGACCCAGTACTTC	CASQTEQETQYF
TRBV10-3	15	NA	TRBJ1-2	few	TGTGCCATCAGTGAAGTTGCGCCGACGAAATATGGCTACACCTTC	CAISEVAPTKYGYTF
TRBV9	15	NA	TRBJ1-6	NA	TGTGCCAGCAGCGTAGTGGAAGGGATGGGTTCACCCCTCCACTTT	CASSVVEGMGSPLHF
TRBV27	15	NA	TRBJ2-3	NA	TGTGCCAGCAGCTACACCTCCGGATACACAGATACGCAGTATTTT	CASSYTSGYTDTQYF
TRBV12-3/TRBV12-4	17	NA	TRBJ2-1	NA	TGTGCCAGCAGCCCCGTGAGTTACGAGGTCCGAAACAATGAGCAGTTCTTC	CASSPVSYEVRNNEQFF
TRBV6-1	14	NA	TRBJ1-2	NA	TGTGCCAGCAGTGAAGTCCCGACAGGAGATGGCTACACCTTC	CASSEVPTGDGYTF
TRBV12-3/TRBV12-4	14	NA	TRBJ1-5	many	TGTGCCAGCAGTTCCTCGACGGGCAATCAGCCCCAGCATTTT	CASSSSTGNQPQHF
TRBV7-6	15	NA	TRBJ2-3	NA	TGTGCCAGCAGCTCTAGCCAGGGGTGGGGAGATACGCAGTATTTT	CASSSSQGWGDTQYF
TRBV20-1	16	TRBD2	TRBJ2-1	few	TGCAGTGCTAGCCTCTGGGTCGGCGGGGGGGCCGATGAGCAGTTCTTC	CSASLWVGGGADEQFF
TRBV29-1	10	NA	TRBJ2-7	few	TGCAGCGTTCAAGGGTACGAGCAGTACTTC	CSVQGYEQYF
TRBV20-1	13	NA	TRBJ2-2	NA	TGCAGTGCTGTGGACGGCAACACCGGGGAGCTGTTTTTT	CSAVDGNTGELFF
TRBV7-2	15	TRBD1	TRBJ2-5	many	TGTGCCAGCAGCCGATCACAGGGGATACAAGAGACCCAGTACTTC	CASSRSQGIQETQYF
TRBV7-9	13	NA	TRBJ1-2	NA	TGTGCCAGCAGCTTCATGACTAACTATGGCTACACCTTC	CASSFMTNYGYTF
TRBV9	13	NA	TRBJ2-1	NA	TGTGCCAGCAGCGTAGGCGCCAGTCCTGAGCAGTTCTTC	CASSVGASPEQFF
TRBV7-2	14	TRBD1	TRBJ2-2	many	TGTGCCAGCAGCCTGGGACAGATATCCGGGGAGCTGTTTTTT	CASSLGQISGELFF
TRBV5-4	16	TRBD1	TRBJ2-1	NA	TGTGCCAGCAGCTTCGGGGACAGGGGGGTGGAGAATGAGCAGTTCTTC	CASSFGDRGVENEQFF
TRBV2	13	NA	TRBJ1-1	NA	TGTGCCAGCAGTGTAGAAGGGGGCACTGAAGCTTTCTTT	CASSVEGGTEAFF
TRBV27	14	TRBD1	TRBJ1-6	few	TGTGCCAGCAGATGGGGACAGGGTAACTCACCCCTCCACTTT	CASRWGQGNSPLHF
TRBV19	15	TRBD2	TRBJ2-1	many	TGTGCCAGCACTAGCGGGGGCCAACCCTACAATGAGCAGTTCTTC	CASTSGGQPYNEQFF
TRBV12-3/TRBV12-4	14	NA	TRBJ2-5	few	TGTGCCAGCAGTTTGACTAGTACCCAAGAGACCCAGTACTTC	CASSLTSTQETQYF
TRBV6-5	16	TRBD1	TRBJ2-1	few	TGTGCCAGCAGTTCAAGACAGGGTATGTCCTACAATGAGCAGTTCTTC	CASSSRQGMSYNEQFF
TRBV24-1	14	NA	TRBJ2-4	few	TGTGCCACCAGTGACAGCTACGGCAAAAACATTCAGTACTTC	CATSDSYGKNIQYF
TRBV7-2	14	TRBD1	TRBJ1-5	NA	TGTGTCAGCAGTCCTGGACAGGGAAATCAGCCCCAGCATTTT	CVSSPGQGNQPQHF
TRBV12-3/TRBV12-4	17	TRBD1	TRBJ2-6	NA	TGTGCCAGCAGATATCGGGACAGGGTGTCTGGGGCCAACGTCCTGACTTTC	CASRYRDRVSGANVLTF
TRBV6-2/TRBV6-3	14	NA	TRBJ1-5	few	TGTGCCAGCAGCATTCGGGTCTCGAGGTCGCCCCAGCATTTT	CASSIRVSRSPQHF
TRBV27	15	NA	TRBJ1-5	NA	TGTGCCAGCAGTTTCTCGTCCTATAGCAATCAGCCCCAGCATTTT	CASSFSSYSNQPQHF
TRBV12-3/TRBV12-4	15	NA	TRBJ2-7	NA	TGTGCCAGCAGTTTGGGACCCAGGGAGGTCTACGAGCAGTACTTC	CASSLGPREVYEQYF
TRBV6-2/TRBV6-3	17	NA	TRBJ2-3	NA	TGTGCCAGCAGTTACGGGGCGGCAGAGACCGCCGCAGATACGCAGTATTTT	CASSYGAAETAADTQYF
TRBV27	14	NA	TRBJ1-5	NA	TGTGCCAGCAGTTTTGGGGCAGGCTATCAGCCCCAGCATTTT	CASSFGAGYQPQHF